This T cell receptor (beta chain) comes out of a study of T cells in Graves' hyperthyroidism and ophthalmopathy. CDR3 length: 14 amino acids. The J segment lost 2 bases and the V segment lost 8 bases, leaving 8 bases of the junction unmatched. CDR1 PRHDT and CDR2 FYEKMQ come from the germline V gene (reference sequence). Amplified TCR beta CDR3 regions derived from RNA transcripts. A first-round RT-PCR of the TCR CDR3 used the HTBI primer set. TCRdb reprocessed the multiplex PCR reads via MiXCR and lists one record per CDR3 protein. The sample holds more than 650,000 distinct CDR3 sequences, less than 15% seen once. Absence of ophthalmopathy progression within 18 months defined stable Graves' hyperthyroidism. The hyperthyroidism patients had all been newly diagnosed, and their disease duration was under 2 months. Their ages ranged from 18 to 65 years. Whole-study results and caveats: Ophthalmopathy cases were set apart from stable hyperthyroidism by a 13 V-J model.

Comment on this clonotype: Its matching antigen is unknown.

The source is a woman under 30 with Graves' hyperthyroidism. V is TRBV13 and J is TRBJ1-1; TRBD1 agrees at 7 bases. The sequenced sample was blood. CDR3 loop: CASYQHRGNTEAFF. For the CDR3, the DNA is TGTGCCAGCTATCAGCACAGGGGCAACACTGAAGCTTTCTTT.